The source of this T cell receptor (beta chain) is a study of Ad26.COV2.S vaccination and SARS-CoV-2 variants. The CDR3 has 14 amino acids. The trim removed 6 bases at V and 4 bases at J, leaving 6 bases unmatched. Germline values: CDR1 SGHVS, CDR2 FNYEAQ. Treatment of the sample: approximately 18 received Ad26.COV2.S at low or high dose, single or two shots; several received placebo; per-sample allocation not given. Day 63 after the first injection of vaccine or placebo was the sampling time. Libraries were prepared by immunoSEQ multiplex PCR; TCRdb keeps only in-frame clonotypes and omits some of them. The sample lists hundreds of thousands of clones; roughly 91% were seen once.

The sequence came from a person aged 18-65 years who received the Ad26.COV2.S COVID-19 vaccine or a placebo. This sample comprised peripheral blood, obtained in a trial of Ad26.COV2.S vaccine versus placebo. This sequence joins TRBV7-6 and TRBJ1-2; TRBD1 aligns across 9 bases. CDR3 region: CASSAGTGSYGYTF. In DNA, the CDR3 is TGTGCCAGCAGTGCCGGGACAGGGAGCTATGGCTACACCTTC. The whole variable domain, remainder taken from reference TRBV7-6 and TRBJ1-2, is GAGVSQSPRYKVTKRGQDVALRCDPISGHVSLYWYRQALGQGPEFLTYFNYEAQQDKSGLPNDRFSAERPEGSISTLTIQRTEQRDSAMYRCASSAGTGSYGYTFGSGTRLTVV.